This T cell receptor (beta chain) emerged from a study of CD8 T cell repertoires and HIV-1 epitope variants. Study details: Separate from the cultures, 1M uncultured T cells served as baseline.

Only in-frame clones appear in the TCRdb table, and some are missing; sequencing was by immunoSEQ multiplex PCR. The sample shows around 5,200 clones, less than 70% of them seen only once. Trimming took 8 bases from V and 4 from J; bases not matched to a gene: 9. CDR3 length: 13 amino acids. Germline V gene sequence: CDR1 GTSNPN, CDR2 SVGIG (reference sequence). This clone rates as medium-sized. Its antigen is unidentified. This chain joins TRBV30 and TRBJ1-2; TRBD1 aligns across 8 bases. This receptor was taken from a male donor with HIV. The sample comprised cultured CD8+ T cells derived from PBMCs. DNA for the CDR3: TGTGCCCCTACAGGGGGGTCCTTCTATGGCTACACCTTC. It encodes CAPTGGSFYGYTF.